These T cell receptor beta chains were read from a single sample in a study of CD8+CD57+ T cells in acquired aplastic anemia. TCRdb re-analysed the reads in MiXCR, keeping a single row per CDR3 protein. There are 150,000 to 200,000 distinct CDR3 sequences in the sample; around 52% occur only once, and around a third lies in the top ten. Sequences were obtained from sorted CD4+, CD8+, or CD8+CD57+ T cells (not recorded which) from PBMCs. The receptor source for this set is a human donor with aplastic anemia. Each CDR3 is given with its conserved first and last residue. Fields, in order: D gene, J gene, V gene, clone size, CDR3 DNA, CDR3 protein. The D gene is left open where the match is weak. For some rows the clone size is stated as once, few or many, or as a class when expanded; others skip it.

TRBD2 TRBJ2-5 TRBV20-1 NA TGCAGTGCTAGGCCCCCACTAGCGGGCCAAGAGACCCAGTACTTC CSARPPLAGQETQYF
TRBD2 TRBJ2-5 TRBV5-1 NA TGCGCCAGCAGGGCTAGCGGGACAGAACAAGAGACCCAGTACTTC CASRASGTEQETQYF
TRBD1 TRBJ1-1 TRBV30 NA TGTGCCTGGAGTGTCCCGGACAGGGGGGGAACTGAAGCTTTCTTT CAWSVPDRGGTEAFF
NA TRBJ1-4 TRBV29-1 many TGCAGCGTGGACATAGGAGAAAAACTGTTTTTT CSVDIGEKLFF
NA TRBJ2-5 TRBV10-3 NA TGTGCCATCAGTGAGTCGGCAGGGCCGCAAGAGACCCAGTACTTC CAISESAGPQETQYF
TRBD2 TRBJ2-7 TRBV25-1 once TGTGCCAGATCCACCGGGACTAGCGGGACCACCTACGAGCAGTACTTC CARSTGTSGTTYEQYF
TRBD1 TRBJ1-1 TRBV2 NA TGTGCCAGCAGGGACAGGGTGGACACTGAAGCTTTCTTT CASRDRVDTEAFF
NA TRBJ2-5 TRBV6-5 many TGTGCCAGCAGTTACGAAGGGGATCGGACCCAGTACTTC CASSYEGDRTQYF
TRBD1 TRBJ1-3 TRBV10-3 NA TGTGCCATCAGTTATCCCAGTGACAGGGCCAGTGGAAACACCATATATTTT CAISYPSDRASGNTIYF
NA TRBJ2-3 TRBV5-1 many TGTGCCAGCAGCTTCACAGATACGCAGTATTTT CASSFTDTQYF
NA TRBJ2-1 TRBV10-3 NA TGTGCCAGCAGCCACCCCGGGGGTGAGCAGTTCTTC CASSHPGGEQFF
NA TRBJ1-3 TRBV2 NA TGTGCCAGCCAACAGGGAACTGGAAACACCATATATTTT CASQQGTGNTIYF
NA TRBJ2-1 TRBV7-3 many TGTGCCAGCAGCGCAGATCCAGTAAGTGAGCAGTTCTTC CASSADPVSEQFF
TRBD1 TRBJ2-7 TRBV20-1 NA TGCAGTGCTGGGAGACCGGGACAGGTCTCCTACGAGCAGTACTTC CSAGRPGQVSYEQYF
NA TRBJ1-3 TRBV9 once TGTGCCAGCAGCGTAGGCCCCGTATATTTT CASSVGPVYF
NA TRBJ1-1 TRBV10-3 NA TGTGCCATCAGTGAGACCAGAACAGGGAACACTGAAGCTTTCTTT CAISETRTGNTEAFF
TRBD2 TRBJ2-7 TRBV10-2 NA TGCGCCAGCAGTGGGATGCGGGGGAGCTACGAGCAGCACTTC CASSGMRGSYEQHF
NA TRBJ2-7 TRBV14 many TGTGCCAGCAGCCAAGGTAGGGGAGAGTCGGACGAGCAGTACTTC CASSQGRGESDEQYF
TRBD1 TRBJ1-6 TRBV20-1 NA TGCAGCGCCGATCCGGGACAGGGATATAATTCACCCCTCCACTTT CSADPGQGYNSPLHF
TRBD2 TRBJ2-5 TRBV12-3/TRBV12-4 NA TGTGCCAGCAGTTTACGAGCGGGGGGCCTCATTTCGGAGACCCAGTACTTC CASSLRAGGLISETQYF
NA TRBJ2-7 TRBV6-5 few TGTGCCAGCAGTTACTCTGGGAGACAAACCTACGAGCAGTACTTC CASSYSGRQTYEQYF
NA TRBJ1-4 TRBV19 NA TGTGCCAGTAGTCCCAAGGGGCGCAGTAAACTGTTTTTT CASSPKGRSKLFF
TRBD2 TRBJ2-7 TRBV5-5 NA TGTGCCAGCAGCACGGGAGCGGGAGGTGCCTACGAGCAGTACTTC CASSTGAGGAYEQYF
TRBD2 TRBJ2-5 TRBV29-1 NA TGCAGCGCCCTAGCGGGAGAGGGGTACTTC CSALAGEGYF
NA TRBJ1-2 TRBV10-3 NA TGTGCCATCAGTGAGTCACAAGGGGATGGCTACACCTTC CAISESQGDGYTF
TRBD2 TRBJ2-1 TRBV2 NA TGTGCCAGCAACCGCGGGGGGGAGAATATCAATGAGCAGTTCTTC CASNRGGENINEQFF
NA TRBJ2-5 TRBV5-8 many TGTGCCAGCAGCTTGGTAACGGGAGCCCGGGAGACCCAGTACTTC CASSLVTGARETQYF
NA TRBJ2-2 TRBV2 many TGCGCCAGCAGCCTCCAAAGGAGGACAGCGAACACCGGGGAGCTGTTTTTT CASSLQRRTANTGELFF
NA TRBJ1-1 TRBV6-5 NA TGTGCCAGCAGTTACGACCAGGAAGTAAGTGAAGCTTTCTTT CASSYDQEVSEAFF
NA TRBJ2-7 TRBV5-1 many TGCGCCAGCAGCTTGGCCTTTTCGGACGAGCAGTACTTC CASSLAFSDEQYF
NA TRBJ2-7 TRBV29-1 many TGCAGCGTCTCCCCGGGGGCGGGTTTTGGCGAGCAGTACTTC CSVSPGAGFGEQYF
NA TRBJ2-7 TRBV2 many TGTGCGACCGGGACGGGGACCTACGAGCAGTACTTC CATGTGTYEQYF
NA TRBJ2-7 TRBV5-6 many TGTGCCAGCAGATTACAGAACTCCTACGAGCAGTACTTC CASRLQNSYEQYF
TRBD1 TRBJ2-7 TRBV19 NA TGTGCCAGTAGTAACAGGGGACAGGGAGGCGAGCAGTACTTC CASSNRGQGGEQYF
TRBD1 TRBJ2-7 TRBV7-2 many TGTGCCAGCAGCTCATACGGACAGGTCTCCTACGAGCAGTACTTC CASSSYGQVSYEQYF